This T cell receptor beta chain stems from a study of control samples from healthy donors and cancer patients. The CDR3 runs 12 residues. Germline CDR1 reads LNHDA; CDR2 reads SQIVND (reference sequence). V lost 7 bases and J lost 3, with 9 bases in between. This table comes from immunoSEQ multiplex PCR, and its TCRdb copy is limited to in-frame clones, with some not included. This sample has tens of thousands of clones, with around 92% found just once. The TCR originated in a man in his forties or fifties in good health. The V call is TRBV19, the J call TRBJ1-2; no reliable D call. Sequences were obtained from blood. CDR3 in amino acids: CASNEVHYGYTF. The DNA for the CDR3 is TGTGCCAGTAATGAGGTTCACTATGGCTACACCTTC.